This T cell receptor beta chain was captured in a study of neoadjuvant nivolumab and ipilimumab in lung cancer. Repertoires were generated with immunoSEQ multiplex PCR, while TCRdb's copy carries only in-frame clones and drops some. The sample shows tens of thousands of clones, 90% of them seen only once. The V end lost 2 bases, the J end lost 1 base, and 14 bases lay between the germline ends. The CDR3 covers 16 residues. Germline CDR1 is SQVTM and CDR2 is ANQGSEA. The receptor comes from an adult with non-small cell lung cancer. The chain couples TRBV29-1 to TRBJ2-2; no reliable D call. The sample consisted of peripheral blood, taken after neoadjuvant nivolumab, alone or with ipilimumab, at or shortly before surgery. The CDR3: CSVEFSQAKNTGELFF. The CDR3 DNA follows: TGCAGCGTTGAATTTTCGCAGGCCAAGAACACCGGGGAGCTGTTTTTT.